This TCR beta chain was documented in a study of CD8+ T cells in alopecia areata. As for the study in general: The study gave treated patients oral tofacitinib at 5 to 10 mg twice daily. Findings and caveats of the study: Throughout tofacitinib, many expanded lesional clones continued to persist in scalp and blood. Among the 100 top clones, expanded CD8+ clones, like scalp clonality, were significantly decreased by tofacitinib.

Extracted from the samples, RNA was reverse transcribed into cDNA to serve as the sequencing template. Measured with immunoSEQ multiplex PCR; TCRdb has only the in-frame clones, and not every one. The sample carries about 190,000 clones, 50% to 70% recorded once. Germline V lookup: CDR1 SGHAT, CDR2 FQNNGV. The CDR3 loop spans 18 amino acids. V was pared by 5 bases and J by 0 bases, with 22 bases between. Treatment in this sample: oral pan-JAK inhibitor, 5-10 mg twice daily. Concerning this clone: Its antigen is currently unknown.

The sequence came from a human donor with alopecia areata. This sequence joins TRBV11-2 and TRBJ1-1; D uncertain. The input for sequencing was CD4+ T cells sorted from blood, taken at week 49, from a patient treated with tofacitinib. DNA of the CDR3: TGTGCCAGCAGCCCCGCGTTATTCCGTTCCGTCGTGAACACTGAAGCTTTCTTT. It is translated as CASSPALFRSVVNTEAFF.